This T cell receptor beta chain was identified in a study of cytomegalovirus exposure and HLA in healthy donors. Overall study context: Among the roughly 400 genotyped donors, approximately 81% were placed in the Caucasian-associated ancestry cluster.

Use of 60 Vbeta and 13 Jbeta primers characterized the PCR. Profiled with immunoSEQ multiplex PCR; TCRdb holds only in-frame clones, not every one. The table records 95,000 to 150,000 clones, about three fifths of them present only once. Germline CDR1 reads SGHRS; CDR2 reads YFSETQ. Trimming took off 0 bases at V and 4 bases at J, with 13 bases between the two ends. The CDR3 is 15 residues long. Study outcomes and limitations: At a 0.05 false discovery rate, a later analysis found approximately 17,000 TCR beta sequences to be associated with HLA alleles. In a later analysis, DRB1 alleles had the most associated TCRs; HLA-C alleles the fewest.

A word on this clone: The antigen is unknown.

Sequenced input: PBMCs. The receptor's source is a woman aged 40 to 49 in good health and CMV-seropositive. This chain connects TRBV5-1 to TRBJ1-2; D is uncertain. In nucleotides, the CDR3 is TGCGCCAGCAGCTTGGAAGGACTCTTTACCTATGGCTACACCTTC. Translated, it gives CASSLEGLFTYGYTF.